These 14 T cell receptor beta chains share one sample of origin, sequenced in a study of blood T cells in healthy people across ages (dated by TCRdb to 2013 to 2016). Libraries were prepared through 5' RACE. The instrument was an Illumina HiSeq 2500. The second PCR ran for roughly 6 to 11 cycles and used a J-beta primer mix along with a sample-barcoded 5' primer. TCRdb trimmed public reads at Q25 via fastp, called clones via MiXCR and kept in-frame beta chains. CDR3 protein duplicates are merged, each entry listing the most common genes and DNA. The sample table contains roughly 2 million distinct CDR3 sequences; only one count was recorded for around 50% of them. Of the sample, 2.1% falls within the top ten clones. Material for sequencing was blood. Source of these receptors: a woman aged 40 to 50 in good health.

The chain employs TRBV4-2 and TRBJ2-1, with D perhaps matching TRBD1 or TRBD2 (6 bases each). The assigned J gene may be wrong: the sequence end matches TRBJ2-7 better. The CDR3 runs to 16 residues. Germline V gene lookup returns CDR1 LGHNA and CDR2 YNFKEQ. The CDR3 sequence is CASSQGGGGPYNEQYF. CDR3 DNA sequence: TGTGCCAGCAGCCAAGGGGGTGGGGGGCCCTACAATGAGCAGTACTTC.

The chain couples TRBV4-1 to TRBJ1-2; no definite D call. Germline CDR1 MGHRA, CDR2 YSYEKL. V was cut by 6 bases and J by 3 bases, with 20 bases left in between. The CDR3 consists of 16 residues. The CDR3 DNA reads TGCGCCAGCAGACATATCATACGACATAAGGACTATGGCTACACCTTC. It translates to CASRHIIRHKDYGYTF.

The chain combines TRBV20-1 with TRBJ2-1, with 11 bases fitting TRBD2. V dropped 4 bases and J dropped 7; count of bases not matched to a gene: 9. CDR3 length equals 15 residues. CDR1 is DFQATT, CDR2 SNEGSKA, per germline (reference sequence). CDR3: CSANSGGVIKNEQFF. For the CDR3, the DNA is TGCAGTGCTAATAGCGGGGGGGTGATCAAAAATGAGCAGTTCTTC.

The CDR3 loop reads CASSLTAAGHEQYF. The CDR3 bases are TGTGCCAGCAGCTTGACGGCGGCCGGGCACGAGCAGTACTTC. V and J are TRBV5-4 and TRBJ2-7; no reliable D call. CDR3 size: 14 residues. CDR1 is SGHNT, CDR2 YYREEE, per germline (reference sequence). V lost 1 base and J lost 5, with 13 bases in between.

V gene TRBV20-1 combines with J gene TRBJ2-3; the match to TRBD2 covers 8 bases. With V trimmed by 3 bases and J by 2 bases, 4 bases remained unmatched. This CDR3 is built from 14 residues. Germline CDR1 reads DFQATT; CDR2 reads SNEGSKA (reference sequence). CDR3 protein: CSARGAGVTDTQYF. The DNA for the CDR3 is TGCAGTGCTAGGGGAGCGGGGGTCACAGATACGCAGTATTTT.

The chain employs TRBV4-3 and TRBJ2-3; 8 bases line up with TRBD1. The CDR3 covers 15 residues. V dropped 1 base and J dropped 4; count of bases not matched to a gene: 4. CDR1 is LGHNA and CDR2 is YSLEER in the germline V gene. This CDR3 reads CASSQADRGADTQYF. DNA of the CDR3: TGCGCCAGCAGCCAAGCTGACAGGGGCGCAGATACGCAGTATTTT.

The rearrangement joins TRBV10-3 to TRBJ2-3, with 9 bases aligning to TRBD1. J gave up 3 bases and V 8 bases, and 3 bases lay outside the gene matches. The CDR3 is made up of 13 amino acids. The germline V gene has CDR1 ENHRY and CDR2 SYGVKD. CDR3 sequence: CAIQDRGTDTQYF. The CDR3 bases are TGTGCCATCCAGGACAGGGGAACAGATACGCAGTATTTT.

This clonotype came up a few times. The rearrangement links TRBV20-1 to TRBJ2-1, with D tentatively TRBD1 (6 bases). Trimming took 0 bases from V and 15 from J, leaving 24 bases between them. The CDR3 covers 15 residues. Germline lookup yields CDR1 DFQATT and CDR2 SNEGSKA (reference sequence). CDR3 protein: CSARDAPAQGMGLFF. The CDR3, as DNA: TGCAGTGCTAGAGATGCCCCGGCTCAGGGGATGGGGCTGTTCTTC.

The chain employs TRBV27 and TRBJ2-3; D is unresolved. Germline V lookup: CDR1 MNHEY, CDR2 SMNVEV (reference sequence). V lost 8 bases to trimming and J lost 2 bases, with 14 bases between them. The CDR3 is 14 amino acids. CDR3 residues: CASGSEVYTDTQYF. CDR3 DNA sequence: TGTGCCAGCGGCAGCGAGGTGTACACAGATACGCAGTATTTT.

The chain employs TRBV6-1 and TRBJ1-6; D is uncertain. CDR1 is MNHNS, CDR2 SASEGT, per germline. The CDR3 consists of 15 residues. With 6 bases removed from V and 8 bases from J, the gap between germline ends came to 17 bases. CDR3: CASRVNLARDSPLHF. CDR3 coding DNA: TGTGCCAGCAGGGTTAACTTGGCCCGGGATTCACCCCTCCACTTT.

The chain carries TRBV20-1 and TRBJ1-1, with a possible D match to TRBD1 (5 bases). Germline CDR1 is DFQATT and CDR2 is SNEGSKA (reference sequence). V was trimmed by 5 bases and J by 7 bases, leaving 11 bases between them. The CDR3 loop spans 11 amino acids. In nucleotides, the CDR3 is TGCAGTGCTCCCCGGGACCTTGAAGCTTTCTTT. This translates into CSAPRDLEAFF.

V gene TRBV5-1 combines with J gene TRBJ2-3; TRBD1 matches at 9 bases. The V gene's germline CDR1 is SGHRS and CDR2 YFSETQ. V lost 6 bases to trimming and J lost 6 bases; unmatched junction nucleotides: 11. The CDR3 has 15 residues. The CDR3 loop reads CASTPTGGPADTQYF. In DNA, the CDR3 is TGCGCCAGCACCCCTACAGGGGGCCCTGCGGATACGCAGTATTTT.

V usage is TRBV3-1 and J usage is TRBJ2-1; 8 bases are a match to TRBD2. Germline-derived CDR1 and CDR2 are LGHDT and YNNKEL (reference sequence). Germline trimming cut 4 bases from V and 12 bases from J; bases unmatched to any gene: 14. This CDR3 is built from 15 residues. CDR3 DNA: TGTGCCAGCAGCCCCGGCTACGGCGGGGGGCCACCGCAGTTCTTC. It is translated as CASSPGYGGGPPQFF.

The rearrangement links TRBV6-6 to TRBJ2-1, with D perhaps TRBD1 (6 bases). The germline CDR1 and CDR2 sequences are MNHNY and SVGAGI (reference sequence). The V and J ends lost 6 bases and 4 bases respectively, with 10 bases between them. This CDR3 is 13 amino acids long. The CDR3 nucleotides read TGTGCCAGCAGAGAGACAGGTTACAATGAGCAGTTCTTC. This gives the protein CASRETGYNEQFF.